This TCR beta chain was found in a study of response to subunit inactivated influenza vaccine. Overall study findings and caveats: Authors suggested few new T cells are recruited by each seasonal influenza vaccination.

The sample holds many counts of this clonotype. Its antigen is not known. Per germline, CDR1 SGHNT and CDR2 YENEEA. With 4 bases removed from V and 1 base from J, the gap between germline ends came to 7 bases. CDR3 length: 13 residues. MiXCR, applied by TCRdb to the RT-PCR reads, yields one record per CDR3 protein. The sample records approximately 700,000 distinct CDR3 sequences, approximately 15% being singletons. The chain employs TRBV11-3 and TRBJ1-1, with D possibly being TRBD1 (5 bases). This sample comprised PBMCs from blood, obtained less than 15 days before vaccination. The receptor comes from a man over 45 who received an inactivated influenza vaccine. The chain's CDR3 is CASSWDWNTEAFF. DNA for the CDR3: TGTGCCAGCAGCTGGGACTGGAACACTGAAGCTTTCTTT.